These T cell receptor beta chains were read from a single sample in a study of T cell repertoires in cytomegalovirus infection. TCRdb redid the calling of the reads with MiXCR, one entry per CDR3 protein. The sample has 150,000 to 200,000 distinct CDR3 sequences, about 21% seen once; the top ten hold under 3.5%. What was sequenced was PBMCs. The receptors stem from a human donor in good health (CMV status not recorded). Some clones in this sample may be carry-over from other donors' samples. The CDR3 runs from the conserved cysteine through the conserved F or W. D genes are given only for firm matches. Clone size, where shown, is once, few, many, or a class for clones that have expanded.

v_gene: TRBV4-1
j_gene: TRBJ1-1
abundance: .
d_gene: .
CDR3nt: TGCGCCAGCAGCCAAGAACACACGAACACTGAAGCTTTCTTT
CDR3aa: CASSQEHTNTEAFF

v_gene: TRBV5-1
j_gene: TRBJ1-2
abundance: .
d_gene: .
CDR3nt: TGCGCCAGCAGCCTTATACGGACGGAAGGCTACACCTTC
CDR3aa: CASSLIRTEGYTF

v_gene: TRBV2
j_gene: TRBJ1-1
abundance: .
d_gene: TRBD1
CDR3nt: TGTGCCAGCAGTGAACTAGGGGGCGAGACTGAAGCTTTCTTT
CDR3aa: CASSELGGETEAFF

v_gene: TRBV29-1
j_gene: TRBJ2-3
abundance: few
d_gene: .
CDR3nt: TGCAGCGTTGAAGTGGGAGCCTCCCCAGATACGCAGTATTTT
CDR3aa: CSVEVGASPDTQYF

v_gene: TRBV11-2
j_gene: TRBJ1-2
abundance: .
d_gene: .
CDR3nt: TGTGCCAGCAGCTCGGAAATCTATGGCTACACCTTC
CDR3aa: CASSSEIYGYTF

v_gene: TRBV4-1
j_gene: TRBJ2-1
abundance: .
d_gene: .
CDR3nt: TGCGCCAGCAGCCCCCCCGGAGAGGGTCCGTTCTTC
CDR3aa: CASSPPGEGPFF

v_gene: TRBV7-2
j_gene: TRBJ2-2
abundance: many
d_gene: TRBD2
CDR3nt: TGTGCCGCTCGGCTAGCGGGGGGCTGGACCGGGGAGCTGTTTTTT
CDR3aa: CAARLAGGWTGELFF

v_gene: TRBV6-1
j_gene: TRBJ2-7
abundance: few
d_gene: TRBD1
CDR3nt: TGTGCCAGCACCTCGACAGGGACCTACGAGCAGTACTTC
CDR3aa: CASTSTGTYEQYF

v_gene: TRBV10-3
j_gene: TRBJ1-4
abundance: .
d_gene: .
CDR3nt: TGTGCCATCAGTGAGCAAGGCCGCGGAGAAAAACTGTTTTTT
CDR3aa: CAISEQGRGEKLFF

v_gene: TRBV29-1
j_gene: TRBJ2-5
abundance: .
d_gene: .
CDR3nt: TGCAGCGTTCGGGCTTACCAAGAGACCCAGTACTTC
CDR3aa: CSVRAYQETQYF